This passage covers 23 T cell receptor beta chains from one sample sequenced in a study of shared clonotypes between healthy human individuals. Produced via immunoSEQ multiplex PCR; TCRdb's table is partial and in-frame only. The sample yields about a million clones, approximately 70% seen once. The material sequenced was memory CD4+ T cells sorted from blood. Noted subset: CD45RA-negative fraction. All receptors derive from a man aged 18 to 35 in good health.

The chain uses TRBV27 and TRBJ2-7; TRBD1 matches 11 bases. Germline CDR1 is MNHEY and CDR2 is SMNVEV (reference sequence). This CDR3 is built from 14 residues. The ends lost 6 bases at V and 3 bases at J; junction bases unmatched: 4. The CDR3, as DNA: TGTGCCAGCAGGAGGGGACAGGGGGGCTACGAGCAGTACTTC. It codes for CASRRGQGGYEQYF.

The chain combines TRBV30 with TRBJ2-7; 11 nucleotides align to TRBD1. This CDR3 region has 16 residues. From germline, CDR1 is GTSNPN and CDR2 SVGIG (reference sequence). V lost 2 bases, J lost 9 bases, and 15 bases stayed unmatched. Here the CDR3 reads CAWSPGDRGYQGVQYF. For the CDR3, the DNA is TGTGCCTGGAGTCCTGGGGACAGGGGGTACCAGGGGGTGCAGTACTTC.

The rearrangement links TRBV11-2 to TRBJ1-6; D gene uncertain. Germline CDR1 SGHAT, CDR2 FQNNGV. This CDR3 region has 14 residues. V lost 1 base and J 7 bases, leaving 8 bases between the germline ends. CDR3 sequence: CASSLAPSNSPLHF. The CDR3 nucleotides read TGTGCCAGCAGCTTAGCCCCCAGCAATTCACCCCTCCACTTT.

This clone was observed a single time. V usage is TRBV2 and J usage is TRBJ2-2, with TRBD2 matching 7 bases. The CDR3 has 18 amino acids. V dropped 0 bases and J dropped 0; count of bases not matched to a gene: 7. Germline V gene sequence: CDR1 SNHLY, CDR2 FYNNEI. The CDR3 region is CASSEATSRKANTGELFF. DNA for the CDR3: TGTGCCAGCAGTGAAGCGACTAGCCGAAAAGCGAACACCGGGGAGCTGTTTTTT.

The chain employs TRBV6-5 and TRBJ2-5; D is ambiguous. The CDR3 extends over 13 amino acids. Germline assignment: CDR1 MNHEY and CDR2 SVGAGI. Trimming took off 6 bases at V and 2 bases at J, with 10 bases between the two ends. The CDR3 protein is CASSPSGQETQYF. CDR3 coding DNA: TGTGCCAGCAGCCCCTCCGGACAAGAGACCCAGTACTTC.

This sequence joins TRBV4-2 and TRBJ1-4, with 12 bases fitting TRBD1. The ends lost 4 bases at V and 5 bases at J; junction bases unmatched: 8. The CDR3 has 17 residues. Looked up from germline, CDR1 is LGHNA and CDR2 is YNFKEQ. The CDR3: CASSPGTGGRRNEKLFF. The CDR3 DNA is TGTGCCAGCAGCCCCGGGACAGGGGGCAGAAGGAATGAAAAACTGTTTTTT.

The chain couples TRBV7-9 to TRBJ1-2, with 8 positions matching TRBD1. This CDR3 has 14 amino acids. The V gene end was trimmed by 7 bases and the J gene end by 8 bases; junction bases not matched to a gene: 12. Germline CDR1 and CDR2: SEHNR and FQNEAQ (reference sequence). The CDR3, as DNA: TGTGCCAGCATCGTACAGGGGGGAGAGTCCGGCTACACCTTC. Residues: CASIVQGGESGYTF. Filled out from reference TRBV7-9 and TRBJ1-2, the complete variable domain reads DTGVSQNPRHKITKRGQNVTFRCDPISEHNRLYWYRQTLGQGPEFLTYFQNEAQLEKSRLLSDRFSAERPKGSFSTLEIQRTEQGDSAMYLCASIVQGGESGYTFGSGTRLTVV.

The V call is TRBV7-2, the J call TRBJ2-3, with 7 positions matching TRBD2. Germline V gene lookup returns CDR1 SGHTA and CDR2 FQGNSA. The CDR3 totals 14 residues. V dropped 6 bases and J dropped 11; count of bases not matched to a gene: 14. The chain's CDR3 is CASSSPGGGVGQYF. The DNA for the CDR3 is TGTGCCAGCAGTTCCCCGGGGGGAGGGGTAGGGCAGTATTTT.

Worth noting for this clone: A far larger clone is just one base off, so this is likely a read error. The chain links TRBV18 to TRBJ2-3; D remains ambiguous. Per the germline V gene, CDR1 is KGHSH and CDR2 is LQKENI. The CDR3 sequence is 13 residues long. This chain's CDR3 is CASSIAGTDMQYF. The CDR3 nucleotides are TGTGCCAGCTCAATAGCCGGCACAGATATGCAGTATTTT.

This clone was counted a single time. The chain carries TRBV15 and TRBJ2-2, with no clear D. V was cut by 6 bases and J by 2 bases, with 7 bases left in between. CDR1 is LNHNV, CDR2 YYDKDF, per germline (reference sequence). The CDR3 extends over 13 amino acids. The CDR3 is CATSSTNTGELFF. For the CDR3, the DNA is TGTGCCACCAGTTCGACTAACACCGGGGAGCTGTTTTTT.

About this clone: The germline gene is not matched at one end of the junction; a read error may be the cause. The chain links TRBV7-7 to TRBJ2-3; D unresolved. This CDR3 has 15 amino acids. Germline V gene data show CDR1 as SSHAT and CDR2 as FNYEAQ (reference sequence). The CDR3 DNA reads TGTGCTAGCAGTCCGGACGGCGGACCCACAGATACGCAGTATTTT. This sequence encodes CASSPDGGPTDTQYF.

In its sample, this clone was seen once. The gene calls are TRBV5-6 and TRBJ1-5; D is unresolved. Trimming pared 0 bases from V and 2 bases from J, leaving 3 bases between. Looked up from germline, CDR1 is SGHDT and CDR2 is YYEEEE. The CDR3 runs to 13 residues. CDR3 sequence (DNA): TGTGCCAGCAGCTTGGATCGCAATCAGCCCCAGCATTTT. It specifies CASSLDRNQPQHF.

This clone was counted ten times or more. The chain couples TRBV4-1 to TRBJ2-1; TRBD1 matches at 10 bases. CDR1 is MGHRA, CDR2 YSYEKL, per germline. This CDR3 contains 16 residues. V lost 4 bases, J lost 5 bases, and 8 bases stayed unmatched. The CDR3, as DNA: TGCGCCAGCAGCCGACTAGGCGGGACAGGGGACAATGAGCAGTTCTTC. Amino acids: CASSRLGGTGDNEQFF.

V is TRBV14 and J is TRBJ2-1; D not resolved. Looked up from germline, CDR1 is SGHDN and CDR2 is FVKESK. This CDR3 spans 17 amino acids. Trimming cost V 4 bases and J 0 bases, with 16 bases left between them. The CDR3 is CASSPLSGWSSYNEQFF. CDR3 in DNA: TGTGCCAGCAGCCCGCTTTCTGGCTGGAGCTCCTACAATGAGCAGTTCTTC.

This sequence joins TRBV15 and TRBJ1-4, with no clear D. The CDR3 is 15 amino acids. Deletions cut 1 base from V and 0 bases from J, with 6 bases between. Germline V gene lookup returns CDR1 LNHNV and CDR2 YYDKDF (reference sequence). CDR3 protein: CATSRVSSTNEKLFF. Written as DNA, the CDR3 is TGTGCCACCAGCAGAGTGAGTTCAACTAATGAAAAACTGTTTTTT. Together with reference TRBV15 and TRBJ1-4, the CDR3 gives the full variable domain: DAMVIQNPRYQVTQFGKPVTLSCSQTLNHNVMYWYQQKSSQAPKLLFHYYDKDFNNEADTPDNFQSRRPNTSFCFLDIRSPGLGDTAMYLCATSRVSSTNEKLFFGSGTQLSVL.

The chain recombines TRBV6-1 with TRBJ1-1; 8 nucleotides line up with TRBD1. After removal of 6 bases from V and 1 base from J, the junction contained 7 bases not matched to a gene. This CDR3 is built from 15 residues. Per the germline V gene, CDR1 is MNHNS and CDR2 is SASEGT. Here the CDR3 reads CASSAFTGGNTEAFF. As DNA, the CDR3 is TGTGCCAGCAGCGCCTTCACAGGGGGGAACACTGAAGCTTTCTTT.

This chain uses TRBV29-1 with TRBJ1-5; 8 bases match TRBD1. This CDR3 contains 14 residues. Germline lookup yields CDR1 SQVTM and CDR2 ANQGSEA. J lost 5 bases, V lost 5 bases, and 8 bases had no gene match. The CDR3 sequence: CSVTTGASDQPQHF. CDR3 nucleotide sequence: TGCAGCGTTACGACAGGGGCAAGCGATCAGCCCCAGCATTTT.

CDR3 region: CASSKHWHNDTQYF. CDR3 in DNA: TGTGCCAGCAGCAAACATTGGCACAACGATACGCAGTATTTT. The chain links TRBV11-3 to TRBJ2-3; D call uncertain. The CDR3 spans 14 residues. Germline V lookup: CDR1 SGHNT, CDR2 YENEEA. The V end lost 5 bases, the J end lost 6 bases, and 15 bases lay between the germline ends. Full variable domain (rest looked up from reference TRBV11-3 and TRBJ2-3): EAGVVQSPRYKIIEKKQPVAFWCNPISGHNTLYWYLQNLGQGPELLIRYENEEAVDDSQLPKDRFSAERLKGVDSTLKIQPAELGDSAVYLCASSKHWHNDTQYFGPGTRLTVL.

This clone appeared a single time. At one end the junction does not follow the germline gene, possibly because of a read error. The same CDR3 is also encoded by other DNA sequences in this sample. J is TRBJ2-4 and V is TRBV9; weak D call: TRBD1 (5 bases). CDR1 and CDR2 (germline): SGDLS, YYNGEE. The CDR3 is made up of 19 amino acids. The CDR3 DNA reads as TGTGCCAGCAGTGTAGCAGCAGGGCCCGTGGAGTTTGCCAAAAACATTCAGTACTTC. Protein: CASSVAAGPVEFAKNIQYF.

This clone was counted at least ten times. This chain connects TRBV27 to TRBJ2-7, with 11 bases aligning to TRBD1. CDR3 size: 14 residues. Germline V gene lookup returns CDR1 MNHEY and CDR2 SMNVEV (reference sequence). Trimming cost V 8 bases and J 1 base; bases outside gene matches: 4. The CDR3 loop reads CASGQGALSYEQYF. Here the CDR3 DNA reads TGTGCCAGCGGACAGGGGGCTCTTTCCTACGAGCAGTACTTC.

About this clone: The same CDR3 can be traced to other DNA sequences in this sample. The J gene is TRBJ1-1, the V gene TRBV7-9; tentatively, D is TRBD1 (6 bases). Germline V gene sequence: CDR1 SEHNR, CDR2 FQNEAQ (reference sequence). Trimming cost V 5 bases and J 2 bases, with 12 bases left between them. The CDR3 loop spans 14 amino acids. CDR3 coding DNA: TGTGCCAGCAGCCCCAGGGGCGGAAACACTGAAGCTTTCTTT. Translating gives CASSPRGGNTEAFF.

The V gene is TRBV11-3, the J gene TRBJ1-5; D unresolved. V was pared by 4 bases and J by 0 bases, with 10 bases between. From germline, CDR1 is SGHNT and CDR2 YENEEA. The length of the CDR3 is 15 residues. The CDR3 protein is CASSSRRDSNQPQHF. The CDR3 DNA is TGTGCCAGCAGCTCCCGACGGGATAGCAATCAGCCCCAGCATTTT.

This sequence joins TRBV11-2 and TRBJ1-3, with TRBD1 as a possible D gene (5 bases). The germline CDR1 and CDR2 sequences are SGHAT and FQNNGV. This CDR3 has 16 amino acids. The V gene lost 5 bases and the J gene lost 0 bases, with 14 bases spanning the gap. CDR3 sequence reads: CASSRVGGHSGNTIYF. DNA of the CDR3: TGTGCCAGCAGCCGCGTTGGTGGACACTCTGGAAACACCATATATTTT.